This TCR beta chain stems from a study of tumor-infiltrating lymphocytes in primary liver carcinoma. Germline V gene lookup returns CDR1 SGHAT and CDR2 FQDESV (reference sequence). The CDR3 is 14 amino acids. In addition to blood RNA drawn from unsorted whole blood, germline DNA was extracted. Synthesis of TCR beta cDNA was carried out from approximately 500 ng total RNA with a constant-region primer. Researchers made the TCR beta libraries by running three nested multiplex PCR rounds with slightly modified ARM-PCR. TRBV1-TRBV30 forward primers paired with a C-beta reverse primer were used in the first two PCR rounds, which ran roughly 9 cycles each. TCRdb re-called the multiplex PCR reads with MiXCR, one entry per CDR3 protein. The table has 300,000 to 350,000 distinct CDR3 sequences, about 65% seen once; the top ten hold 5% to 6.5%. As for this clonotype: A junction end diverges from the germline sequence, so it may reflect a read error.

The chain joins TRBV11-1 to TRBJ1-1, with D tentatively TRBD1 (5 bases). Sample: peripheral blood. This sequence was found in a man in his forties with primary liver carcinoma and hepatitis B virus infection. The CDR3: CSSSFGGTDTEAFF. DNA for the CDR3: TGTTCCAGCAGCTTCGGGGGAACGGACACTGAAGCTTTCTTT.